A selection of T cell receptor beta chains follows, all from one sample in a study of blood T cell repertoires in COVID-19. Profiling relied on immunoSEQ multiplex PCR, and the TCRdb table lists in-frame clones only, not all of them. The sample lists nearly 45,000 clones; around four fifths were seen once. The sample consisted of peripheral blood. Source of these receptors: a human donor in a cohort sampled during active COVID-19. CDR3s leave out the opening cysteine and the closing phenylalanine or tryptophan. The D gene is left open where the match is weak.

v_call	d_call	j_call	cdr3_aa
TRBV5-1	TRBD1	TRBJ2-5	ASSLGQGLRAQY
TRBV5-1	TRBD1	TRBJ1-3	ASTQQQGDTIY
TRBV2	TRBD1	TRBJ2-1	ASSEAKDRVGNEQF
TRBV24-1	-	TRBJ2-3	ATSDTPADSYTQY
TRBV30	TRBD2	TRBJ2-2	AWSVASSGGRI
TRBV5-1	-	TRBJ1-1	ASSPQTANTEAF
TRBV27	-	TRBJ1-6	ASSLRDPGNSPLH
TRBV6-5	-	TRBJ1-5	AAWAEPNQPQH
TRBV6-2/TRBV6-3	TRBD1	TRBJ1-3	ASSYDARDRTTMSGNTIY
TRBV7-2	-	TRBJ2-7	ASSLDGTYEQY
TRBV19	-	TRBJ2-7	ASSMRGGPSAYEQY
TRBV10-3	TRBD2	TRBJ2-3	AISESIASGSTDTQY
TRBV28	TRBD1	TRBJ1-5	ASSLSTGVRNQPQH
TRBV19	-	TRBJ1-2	ASTLPGVNGYT
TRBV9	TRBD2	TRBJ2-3	ASSVLAGADTQY
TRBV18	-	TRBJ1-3	ASSPNTQGGNTIY
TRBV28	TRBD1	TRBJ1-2	ASSYEDRGGRYT
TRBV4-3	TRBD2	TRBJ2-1	ASSLGLANNEQF
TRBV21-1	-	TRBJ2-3	ASSMGGGGPADTQY
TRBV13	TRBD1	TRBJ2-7	ASSPGQGPYEQY
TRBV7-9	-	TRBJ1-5	ASSLMTNQPQH
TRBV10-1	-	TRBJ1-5	ASSERVALSWQPQH
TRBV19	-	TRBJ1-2	ASSTSTGISGYT
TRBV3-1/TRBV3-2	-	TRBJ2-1	ASSRPGEIREQF
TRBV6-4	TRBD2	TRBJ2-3	ASRTAGGSTDTQY
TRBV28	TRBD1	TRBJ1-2	ASSLPEGGGSYGYT
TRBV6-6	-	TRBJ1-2	ASSYLAGDGYT
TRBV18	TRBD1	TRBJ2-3	ASSPAGTGGFGTQY
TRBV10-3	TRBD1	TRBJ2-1	AISELAGGEDEQF
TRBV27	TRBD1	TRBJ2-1	ASSRTGTERSEQF
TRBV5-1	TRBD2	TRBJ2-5	ASSSTSGGETQY
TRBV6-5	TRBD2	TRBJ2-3	ASRHTSGGTDTQY
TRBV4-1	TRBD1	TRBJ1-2	ASRLGKGAGYGYT
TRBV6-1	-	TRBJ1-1	ASSEGSGTEAF
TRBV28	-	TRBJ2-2	ASRQSTGELF
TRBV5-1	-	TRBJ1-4	ASSVAGVNEKLF
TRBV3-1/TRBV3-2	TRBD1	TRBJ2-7	ASSQVGGESEQY
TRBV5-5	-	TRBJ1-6	ASSLDSGGGSPLH
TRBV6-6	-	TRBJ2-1	ASSPTWRLSSYNEQF
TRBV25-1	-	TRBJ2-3	ASSERGGVADTQY
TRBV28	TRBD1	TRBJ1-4	ASNKQGATNEKLF
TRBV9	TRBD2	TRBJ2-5	ASSPGVAGVRETQY
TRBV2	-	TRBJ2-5	ASSELLTAGQETQY
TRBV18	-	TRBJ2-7	ASSTAGYEQY
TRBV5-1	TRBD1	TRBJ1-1	ASSPSSQGGTEAF
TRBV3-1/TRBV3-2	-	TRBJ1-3	ASSQGQKNTIY
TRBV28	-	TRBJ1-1	ASSPTTILRWTEAF
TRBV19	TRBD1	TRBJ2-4	ASSTLGQARGLAKNIQY